Following are 27 T cell receptor beta chains from one sample sequenced in a study of human T cells and chemical hapten exposure. Time point here: healthy volunteer bleed at 6 weeks. The study extracted total RNA from unfractionated whole blood. Each CDR3 protein is one row after TCRdb ran MiXCR on the RACE reads. The sample has tens of thousands of distinct CDR3 sequences, around 5.5% seen once. The sample taken for sequencing was whole blood. The receptor set was obtained from a human donor in good health. Some clones in this sample may be carry-over from other donors' samples.

This clonotype was recorded at least ten times. The V call is TRBV28, the J call TRBJ2-7; the D is unclear. Germline-derived CDR1 and CDR2 are MDHEN and SYDVKM. Trimming removed 1 base from V and 2 bases from J, with 6 bases in between. CDR3 size: 13 residues. The chain's CDR3 is CASSLSFAYEQYF. The CDR3 DNA is TGTGCCAGCAGTTTATCCTTCGCCTACGAGCAGTACTTC.

This clonotype occurred many times. The chain employs TRBV5-1 and TRBJ2-1; perhaps TRBD1 as D (6 bases). CDR3 length: 14 amino acids. Germline lookup yields CDR1 SGHRS and CDR2 YFSETQ. V lost 3 bases to trimming and J lost 10 bases, with 17 bases between them. The CDR3 nucleotides are TGCGCCAGCAGCTGGGACACGCCGCCGAAGGAGCAGTTCTTC. Protein: CASSWDTPPKEQFF.

This clonotype has at least ten counts. The chain recombines TRBV27 with TRBJ1-6; weak D call: TRBD1 (6 bases). V gave up 4 bases and J gave up 13 bases, with 11 bases separating them. Per germline, CDR1 MNHEY and CDR2 SMNVEV (reference sequence). The length of the CDR3 is 12 residues. As DNA, the CDR3 is TGTGCCAGCAGTTCCTTAGGGGGTCCCCTCCACTTT. Translated: CASSSLGGPLHF.

This clonotype turned up a few times. This rearrangement joins TRBV7-2 to TRBJ2-3; 9 nucleotides line up with TRBD2. The trim removed 2 bases at V and 4 bases at J, leaving 7 bases unmatched. CDR3 size: 16 residues. Germline CDR1 reads SGHTA; CDR2 reads FQGNSA. The CDR3 is CASSLSSGGLSDTQYF. DNA of the CDR3: TGTGCCAGCAGCTTATCGAGCGGGGGGCTCTCAGATACGCAGTATTTT.

In its sample, this clonotype was seen many times. The chain links TRBV11-2 to TRBJ2-1; 7 bases fit TRBD2. The CDR3 runs 16 residues. Losses at the gene ends were 5 bases for V and 2 bases for J; bases not matched to a gene: 9. Germline V CDR1 and CDR2: SGHAT, FQNNGV. CDR3 coding DNA: TGTGCCAGCAGCCCACCGTGGGGGGGGGCCTACAATGAGCAGTTCTTC. It codes for CASSPPWGGAYNEQFF.

This clonotype was seen a few times. The chain carries TRBV7-9 and TRBJ2-4; TRBD1 aligns across 7 bases. The CDR3 has 16 amino acids. Germline CDR1 and CDR2: SEHNR and FQNEAQ (reference sequence). J gave up 3 bases and V 1 base, and 6 bases lay outside the gene matches. CDR3 in amino acids: CASSLGQGSDKNIQYF. CDR3 nucleotide sequence: TGTGCCAGCAGCTTAGGACAGGGATCGGACAAAAACATTCAGTACTTC.

This clonotype has just a few counts. The chain recombines TRBV20-1 with TRBJ2-3, with TRBD2 matching 9 bases. Germline CDR1 and CDR2: DFQATT and SNEGSKA (reference sequence). The CDR3 is 15 residues long. The junction had 3 bases not matched to a gene; V was cut back by 0 bases and J by 2 bases. CDR3 bases: TGCAGTGCTAGAGACCGACTAGCGGTCACAGATACGCAGTATTTT. Amino acid sequence: CSARDRLAVTDTQYF.

This clonotype was picked up many times. V usage is TRBV28 and J usage is TRBJ2-6; D uncertain. The CDR3 loop spans 14 amino acids. Germline values: CDR1 MDHEN, CDR2 SYDVKM. V shed 6 bases and J shed 0 bases, with 6 bases lying between them. The DNA for the CDR3 is TGTGCCAGCAGCTCTGGCTCTGGGGCCAACGTCCTGACTTTC. Its protein is CASSSGSGANVLTF. Full variable domain (outside the CDR3, taken from reference TRBV28 and TRBJ2-6): DVKVTQSSRYLVKRTGEKVFLECVQDMDHENMFWYRQDPGLGLRLIYFSYDVKMKEKGDIPEGYSVSREKKERFSLILESASTNQTSMYLCASSSGSGANVLTFGAGSRLTVL.

This clonotype occurred many times. The J gene is TRBJ1-2, the V gene TRBV4-3; D unresolved. Germline CDR1 reads LGHNA; CDR2 reads YSLEER. The V and J ends lost 1 base and 0 bases respectively, with 9 bases between them. This CDR3 region has 15 residues. CDR3 region: CASSQVDTANYGYTF. As DNA, the CDR3 is TGCGCCAGCAGCCAAGTGGATACCGCTAACTATGGCTACACCTTC.

This clonotype was observed at least ten times. CDR3 coding DNA: TGTGCCAGCAGCGCGGGCATGAGGGGAAACACCATATATTTT. Amino acid sequence: CASSAGMRGNTIYF. V and J are TRBV11-2 and TRBJ1-3; unclear D gene. Germline V gives CDR1 SGHAT, CDR2 FQNNGV. The CDR3 covers 14 residues. The V gene lost 5 bases and the J gene lost 4 bases, with 12 bases spanning the gap.

In this sample, this clonotype turned up many times. This sequence joins TRBV4-2 and TRBJ2-1; TRBD2 aligns across 7 bases. Germline lookup yields CDR1 LGHNA and CDR2 YNFKEQ. This CDR3 has 16 amino acids. The ends lost 0 bases at V and 0 bases at J; junction bases unmatched: 2. CDR3 DNA: TGTGCCAGCAGCCAAGAGCCGGGGGGCTCCTACAATGAGCAGTTCTTC. It codes for CASSQEPGGSYNEQFF.

There are a few counts of this clonotype. The chain carries TRBV13 and TRBJ1-2; TRBD1 aligns across 12 bases. The CDR3 has 15 residues. With 4 bases clipped from V and 4 bases from J, the junction kept 4 bases outside the gene matches. In germline, CDR1 is PRHDT, CDR2 FYEKMQ (reference sequence). CDR3 region: CASSSGTGGIYGYTF. The CDR3 DNA reads TGTGCCAGCAGCTCAGGGACAGGGGGCATCTATGGCTACACCTTC.

This clonotype was seen ten or more times. This rearrangement joins TRBV29-1 to TRBJ1-1; no clear D gene. The CDR3 has 13 residues. V lost 1 base and J lost 0, with 6 bases in between. Germline-derived CDR1 and CDR2 are SQVTM and ANQGSEA. CDR3 bases: TGCAGCGTTGAAGGGGGTTTGAACACTGAAGCTTTCTTT. Protein sequence: CSVEGGLNTEAFF.

This clonotype was seen many times. The CDR3 DNA reads TGTGCCAGCAGTTACTCGGGGCGTTCACCCCTCCACTTT. Its protein product is CASSYSGRSPLHF. The chain employs TRBV6-5 and TRBJ1-6, with TRBD1 as a possible D gene (5 bases). Germline CDR1 is MNHEY and CDR2 is SVGAGI. CDR3 length equals 13 residues. The V end was cut by 0 bases, the J end by 9 bases, with 6 bases between.

This clonotype was seen many times. The rearrangement joins TRBV6-2 or TRBV6-3 to TRBJ2-1, with 12 bases aligning to TRBD2. CDR1 and CDR2 (germline): MNHEY, SVGEGT. This CDR3 is 16 amino acids long. V lost 8 bases, J lost 2 bases, and 7 bases stayed unmatched. The CDR3 nucleotides are TGTGCCAGCGGAACTAGCGGGAGGTCGGCCTACAATGAGCAGTTCTTC. Translating gives CASGTSGRSAYNEQFF.

Many counts were recorded for this clonotype. The chain employs TRBV29-1 and TRBJ2-3; D gene uncertain. Germline assignment: CDR1 SQVTM and CDR2 ANQGSEA. The V end lost 4 bases, the J end lost 2 bases, and 10 bases lay between the germline ends. The CDR3 has 13 residues. CDR3 sequence (DNA): TGCAGCGTTGGTGGGTCGCCCACAGATACGCAGTATTTT. Translating gives CSVGGSPTDTQYF.

This clonotype was seen ten or more times. This sequence joins TRBV5-6 and TRBJ2-7; TRBD2 aligns across 8 bases. J lost 5 bases, V lost 4 bases, and 8 bases had no gene match. The CDR3 consists of 14 residues. From germline, CDR1 is SGHDT and CDR2 YYEEEE. CDR3 sequence: CASSLRGGPHEQYF. The CDR3 nucleotides are TGTGCCAGCAGCCTCCGGGGGGGGCCTCACGAGCAGTACTTC.

Points on this clonotype: A much more abundant neighbour one base away suggests this may be a read error. The CDR3 end shows no conserved phenylalanine or tryptophan, and so a read error is likely. The chain links TRBV20-1 to TRBJ2-3, with 10 bases that match TRBD2. CDR1 and CDR2 from the germline V gene are DFQATT and SNEGSKA (reference sequence). The CDR3 consists of 15 residues. V trimming: 4 bases; J trimming: 4 bases; junction bases outside the gene matches: 8. CDR3 protein: CSAKTSGGAPDTQYS. CDR3 nucleotides: TGCAGTGCTAAAACAAGCGGGGGGGCCCCAGATACGCAGTATTCT.

This clonotype was observed a handful of times. This chain connects TRBV29-1 to TRBJ2-3; D is perhaps TRBD2 (5 bases). Trimming stripped 3 bases from V and 4 bases from J, with 11 bases between. CDR1 is SQVTM, CDR2 ANQGSEA, per germline. This CDR3 has 13 amino acids. Written as DNA, the CDR3 is TGCAGCGTTGACCGCGGGCTCCCAGATACGCAGTATTTT. It codes for CSVDRGLPDTQYF.

This clonotype has only a few counts. The gene calls are TRBV12-3 or TRBV12-4 and TRBJ2-1, with 16 positions matching TRBD2. The V segment lost 5 bases and the J segment 2 bases; nucleotides outside the gene matches: 6. CDR3 size: 18 residues. The CDR3 nucleotides are TGTGCCAGCAGTCAGGGACTAGCGGGGGGGGTAACCTACAATGAGCAGTTCTTC. It yields the protein CASSQGLAGGVTYNEQFF.

As for this clonotype: This sequence may be a read error, since a much larger clone differs from it by one base. The CDR3 carries no conserved terminal phenylalanine or tryptophan, so it likely arises from a read error. The V gene is TRBV24-1, the J gene TRBJ2-7; no clear D gene. The CDR3 is made up of 12 amino acids. Trimming removed 12 bases from V and 2 bases from J, with 13 bases in between. Germline CDR1 and CDR2: KGHDR and SFDVKD. The CDR3 nucleotides are TGTGCCCCCTCTTTCGGACCCTACGAGCAGTACCTC. Its translation: CAPSFGPYEQYL.

Ten or more counts support this clonotype. The chain is built from TRBV18 and TRBJ2-2, with TRBD2 as a possible D gene (5 bases). This CDR3 has 20 amino acids. Trimming left V 1 base short and J 0 bases short, with 21 bases between. Germline lookup yields CDR1 KGHSH and CDR2 LQKENI. CDR3 amino acids: CASSPRPQTAAAANTGELFF. CDR3 DNA sequence: TGTGCCAGCTCACCACGCCCACAAACAGCGGCAGCGGCGAACACCGGGGAGCTGTTTTTT. The full variable domain, with the rest looked up from reference TRBV18 and TRBJ2-2, is NAGVMQNPRHLVRRRGQEARLRCSPMKGHSHVYWYRQLPEEGLKFMVYLQKENIIDESGMPKERFSAEFPKEGPSILRIQQVVRGDSAAYFCASSPRPQTAAAANTGELFFGEGSRLTVL.

This clonotype has only a few counts. This sequence joins TRBV3-1 and TRBJ1-2; D is unresolved. This CDR3 has 14 residues. Germline V gene sequence: CDR1 LGHDT, CDR2 YNNKEL (reference sequence). Trimming took off 1 base at V and 4 bases at J, with 10 bases between the two ends. CDR3 loop: CASSQGDLAYGYTF. The CDR3 bases are TGTGCCAGCAGCCAAGGAGACCTTGCCTATGGCTACACCTTC.

In this sample, this clonotype turned up many times. The rearrangement joins TRBV28 to TRBJ2-7; a weak D match, TRBD1 (5 bases). The CDR3 contains 14 residues. Germline CDR1 MDHEN, CDR2 SYDVKM. The V end lost 3 bases, the J end lost 2 bases, and 11 bases lay between the germline ends. The CDR3 region has the DNA TGTGCCAGCAGTTTTTCCGCAGGGACCTACGAGCAGTACTTC. Encoded protein: CASSFSAGTYEQYF.

With respect to this clonotype: Since a much larger clone is just one base distant, this may be a read error. The chain has TRBV5-1 and TRBJ2-7; D tentatively reads TRBD1 or TRBD2 (6 bases each). The CDR3 spans 14 residues. The V gene's germline CDR1 is SGHRS and CDR2 YFSETQ. CDR3 sequence: CASSLDGGSYKQYF. The CDR3 DNA reads TGCGCCAGCAGCTTGGACGGGGGCTCCTACAAGCAGTACTTC. The full variable domain, completed using reference TRBV5-1 and TRBJ2-7, is KAGVTQTPRYLIKTRGQQVTLSCSPISGHRSVSWYQQTPGQGLQFLFEYFSETQRNKGNFPGRFSGRQFSNSRSEMNVSTLELGDSALYLCASSLDGGSYKQYFGPGTRLTVT.

This clonotype was detected ten times or more. The chain links TRBV7-2 to TRBJ2-3, with D perhaps TRBD2 (6 bases). Trimming removed 3 bases from V and 0 bases from J, with 7 bases in between. The CDR3 length is 14 residues. CDR1 and CDR2 (germline): SGHTA, FQGNSA. CDR3 loop: CASSLSGSTDTQYF. Written as DNA, the CDR3 is TGTGCCAGCAGCTTGAGCGGGAGCACAGATACGCAGTATTTT.

This clonotype was counted at least ten times. J is TRBJ1-3 and V is TRBV5-6, with 7 bases fitting TRBD1. The J segment lost 3 bases and the V segment lost 0 bases, leaving 6 bases of the junction unmatched. There are 16 residues in the CDR3. From germline, CDR1 is SGHDT and CDR2 YYEEEE. Here the CDR3 DNA reads TGTGCCAGCAGCTTGGCGGGACAGATCGTTGGAAACACCATATATTTT. It is translated as CASSLAGQIVGNTIYF.